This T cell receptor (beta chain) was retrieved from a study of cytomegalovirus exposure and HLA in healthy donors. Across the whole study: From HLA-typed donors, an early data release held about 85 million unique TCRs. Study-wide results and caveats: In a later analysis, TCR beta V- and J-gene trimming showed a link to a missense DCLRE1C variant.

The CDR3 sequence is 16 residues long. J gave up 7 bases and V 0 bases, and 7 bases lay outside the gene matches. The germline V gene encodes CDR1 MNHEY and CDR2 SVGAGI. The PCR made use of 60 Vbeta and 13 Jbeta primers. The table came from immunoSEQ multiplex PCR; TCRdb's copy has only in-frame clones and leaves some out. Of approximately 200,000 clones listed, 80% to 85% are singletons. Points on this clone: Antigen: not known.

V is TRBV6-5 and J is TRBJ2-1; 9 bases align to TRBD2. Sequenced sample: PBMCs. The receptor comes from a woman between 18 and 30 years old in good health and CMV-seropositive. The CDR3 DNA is TGTGCCAGCAGTTACTCGCTCAGCGGGGGGAAAAATGAGCAGTTCTTC. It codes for CASSYSLSGGKNEQFF.